What follows describes a single T cell receptor (beta chain). Its antigen is currently unknown. Each CDR3 protein is one row after TCRdb ran MiXCR on the 5' RACE reads. The sample has about 3,700 distinct CDR3 sequences; around 18% are singletons. The ends lost 5 bases at V and 7 bases at J; junction bases unmatched: 14. Germline CDR1 MNHEY, CDR2 SVGAGI. The CDR3 has 17 amino acids. This record comes from a study of spatial heterogeneity in lung cancer. Points from the study as a whole: TCRs found ubiquitously expanded in tumor appeared in blood more at resection than at follow-up.

Time point indicated: sample taken at primary tumor resection. From tumor, nontumor lung or frozen PBMC, whole RNA was taken unsorted for sequencing. This sample comprised PBMCs, obtained at surgery. This sequence originates from a male donor with early-stage non-small cell lung cancer. The V gene is TRBV6-5, the J gene TRBJ2-6; TRBD2 agrees at 7 bases. This CDR3 reads CASSNAKGGPGANVLTF. The CDR3, as DNA: TGTGCCAGCAGTAATGCCAAGGGAGGGCCAGGTGCCAACGTCCTGACTTTC.